This note documents a single T cell receptor beta chain sequence. Its antigen has not been determined. The record has no base qualities; no much larger clone is one base away. For sequencing of the TCRbeta CDR3 region, genomic DNA was extracted from the sorted cells. The immunoSEQ Assay was used to sequence the TCRbeta CDR3 regions. This is the immuneACCESS table as TCRdb keeps it, with only in-frame sequences that have V and J called. A part of the clones is gone; compared with another copy, unresolved V genes explain less than half, and the rest is unexplained. The sample table contains about 58,000 clones; only one count was recorded for 70% to 90% of them. Approximately 0.61% of the sample rests with the top ten. The record originates from a study of OX40 agonist ivuxolimab in advanced cancers. About the study as a whole: Ivuxolimab was an agonistic, fully human IgG2 monoclonal antibody directed against OX40 (CD134), a costimulatory receptor. Intravenous ivuxolimab was administered to patients every 2 weeks at six dose levels: 0.01, 0.1, 0.3, 1.5, 3 and 10 mg/kg. Of the roughly 52 dose-escalation patients, hepatocellular carcinoma was present in 19, melanoma in roughly 15, renal cell carcinoma in 9 and head and neck cancer in 9. In the dose-escalation cohort, roughly four fifths of patients were male, and the mean age was around 60 years, with a range of about 23 to 90. Prior anti-PD-1, anti-PD-L1 or anti-CTLA-4 therapy was permitted, and 40% of dose-escalation patients had received checkpoint inhibitors. Partial responses were achieved by three dose-escalation patients, of whom one had hepatocellular carcinoma and two had cutaneous melanoma. The point of sequencing TCRbeta in the periphery was to test whether ivuxolimab changed TCR sequence diversity and drove clonal T-cell expansion. The monotherapy dose-escalation portion (N ≈ 55 patients) of the phase I ivuxolimab trial is reported in the paper.

A distance of 12 bases separates the germline ends of V and J, which lose 2 bases and 6 bases respectively. Inclusive of the bounding cysteine and phenylalanine, the CDR3 is 13 residues long. Only CDR3 DNA remains: 39 bases, in frame from the first base. The germline V gene (reference sequence) gives CDR1 as SGHNT and CDR2 as YYREEE. The trial excluded patients who had a history of autoimmune disease or were on systemic immunosuppression. Peripheral blood for TCR sequencing was collected from all dose cohorts at baseline, on cycle 4 day 1, and on cycle 7 day 1. The samples were drawn from a first-in-human, open-label, multicenter phase I dose-escalation trial of ivuxolimab. Adults with locally advanced or metastatic melanoma, renal cell carcinoma, hepatocellular carcinoma or head and neck squamous cell carcinoma were enrolled in the trial. Before TCR sequencing, CD4+ T cells and CD8+ T cells were sorted from peripheral blood as separate populations.

General findings and caveats noted by the study authors: Which antigens the clonally expanded peripheral T cells were specific for was not determined. After ivuxolimab, CD8+ T cells had more expanded clones than CD4+ T cells on average. Low levels of normalized T-cell clonal expansion were also seen in some patients who did not respond. In the 0.1-3.0 mg/kg groups, partial responders had among the lowest normalized peripheral clonal expansion, particularly in CD8+ T cells. Clonal expansion of both CD4+ and CD8+ blood T cells was observed from baseline to week 6 at doses 0.1 to 3.0 mg/kg.

The TCR comes from an adult with an advanced solid tumor such as melanoma, head and neck, liver or kidney cancer. Sample: CD4+ or CD8+ T cells sorted from blood, taken in a trial of the OX40 agonist ivuxolimab. The sequence is built from TRBV5-4 and TRBJ2-7, with an unclear D gene assignment. Here is the DNA: TGTGCCAGCAGCTTCCCGATGGGCGGCGAGCAGTACTTC. This yields the protein CASSFPMGGEQYF.